This entry features one TCR beta chain sequence. Its antigen is undetermined. This record comes from a study of coeliac disease. The study, taken as a whole, reports: Known gliadin-specific TRB sequences: about 55% of the 18 coeliac samples, only 1 of 6 controls. The authors judged this method unsuitable for unbiased gliadin-specific T cell detection. TRB repertoires were largely private, with most amino acid sequences found in only one sample.

Sequencing was performed with immunoSEQ multiplex PCR; in TCRdb, only in-frame clones are kept and a portion is missing. The sample records about 4,900 clones, approximately 69% being singletons. The CDR3 covers 18 residues. Deletions cut 4 bases from V and 0 bases from J, with 19 bases between. Germline CDR1 MGHRA, CDR2 YSYEKL. This chain links TRBV4-1 with TRBJ2-1, with D possibly matching TRBD1 (5 bases). Sequenced: lymphocytes from the gut lamina propria. The origin of this receptor is a woman aged 40 to 50. The CDR3 is CASSPTRTTVSSYNEQFF. The CDR3 DNA reads TGCGCCAGCAGCCCAACCCGGACAACCGTAAGCTCCTACAATGAGCAGTTCTTC.